This T cell receptor (beta chain) derives from a study of TIL therapy for anti-PD-1-resistant metastatic lung cancer. Background on the study: Progressing patients received lymphodepletion, expanded TIL infusion and IL-2. By whole-exome sequencing, median non-synonymous tumor mutation burden was roughly 1.6 mutations per megabase. General study points: The baseline peripheral repertoire was partially replaced by infused TIL clonotypes that later decayed.

Time point: pre-treatment sample, taken before nivolumab and TIL therapy. This was the immunoSEQ v3 assay. Some clones are missing from TCRdb's copy, which holds only in-frame ones; the method was immunoSEQ multiplex PCR. This sample yields some 16,000 clones, of which 70% to 85% are seen a single time; around 33% belongs to the top ten. J gave up 1 base and V 2 bases, and 3 bases lay outside the gene matches. Germline CDR1 SGHRS, CDR2 YFSETQ. The CDR3 covers 14 residues. Regarding this clone: What it binds is not known.

V gene TRBV5-1 combines with J gene TRBJ2-7; 7 positions agree with TRBD1. The material was blood, obtained at baseline. The clonotype originates from a person aged 25 to 79 with non-small cell lung cancer. CDR3 in amino acids: CASSFDRDSYEQYF. The CDR3 region has the DNA TGCGCCAGCAGCTTTGACAGGGATTCCTACGAGCAGTACTTC. Drawing the rest from reference TRBV5-1 and TRBJ2-7, the complete variable domain is KAGVTQTPRYLIKTRGQQVTLSCSPISGHRSVSWYQQTPGQGLQFLFEYFSETQRNKGNFPGRFSGRQFSNSRSEMNVSTLELGDSALYLCASSFDRDSYEQYFGPGTRLTVT.